The TCR beta chain under discussion was sequenced for a study of T cell repertoires in cytomegalovirus infection. Whole-study context: Researchers turned to recently identified HLA-C-restricted CMV epitopes as well as well-studied HLA-B-restricted ones. Indications of both CMV infection and matching HLA type were provided by public TCR beta signatures.

TCRdb reprocessed the reads with MiXCR, giving one entry per CDR3 protein. The table records approximately 500,000 distinct CDR3 sequences, roughly a third of them present only once. Note on this clonotype: Its antigen is unidentified.

Germline CDR1 is SEHNR and CDR2 is FQNEAQ (reference sequence). V was clipped by 1 base and J by 4 bases; unmatched bases: 7. The CDR3 totals 17 residues. The sample here was cultured PBMCs, taken from culture after CMV antigen stimulation. The receptor was derived from a human donor in good health (CMV status not recorded). Some clones in this sample may be carry-over from other donors' samples. This chain connects TRBV7-9 to TRBJ1-4; 9 bases match TRBD1. This CDR3 is CASSLVGTGTRNEKLFF. The DNA of the CDR3 is TGTGCCAGCAGCTTAGTAGGGACAGGGACCCGTAATGAAAAACTGTTTTTT.